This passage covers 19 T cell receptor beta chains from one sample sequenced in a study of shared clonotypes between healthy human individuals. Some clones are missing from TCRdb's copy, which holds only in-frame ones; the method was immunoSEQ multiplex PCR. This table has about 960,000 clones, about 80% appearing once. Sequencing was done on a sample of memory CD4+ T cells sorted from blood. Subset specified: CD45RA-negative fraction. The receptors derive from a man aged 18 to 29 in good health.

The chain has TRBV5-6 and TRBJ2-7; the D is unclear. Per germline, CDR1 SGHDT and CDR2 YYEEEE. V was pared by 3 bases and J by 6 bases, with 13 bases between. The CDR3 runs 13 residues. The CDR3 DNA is TGTGCCAGCAGCTCCCGCGGAGCAGGCGAGCAGTACTTC. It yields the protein CASSSRGAGEQYF.

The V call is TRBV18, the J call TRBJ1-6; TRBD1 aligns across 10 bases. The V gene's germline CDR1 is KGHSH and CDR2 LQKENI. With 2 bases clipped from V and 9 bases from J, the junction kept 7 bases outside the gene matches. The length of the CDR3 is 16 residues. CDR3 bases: TGTGCCAGCTCACCAACCAGGGACAGGGGAAGTTCACCCCTCCACTTT. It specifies CASSPTRDRGSSPLHF.

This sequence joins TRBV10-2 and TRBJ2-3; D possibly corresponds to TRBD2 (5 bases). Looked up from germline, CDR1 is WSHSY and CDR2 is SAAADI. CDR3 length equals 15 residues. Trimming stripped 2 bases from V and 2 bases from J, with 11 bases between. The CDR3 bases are TGCGCCAGCAGTGAGAGCGGAGGTAACACAGATACGCAGTATTTT. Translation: CASSESGGNTDTQYF.

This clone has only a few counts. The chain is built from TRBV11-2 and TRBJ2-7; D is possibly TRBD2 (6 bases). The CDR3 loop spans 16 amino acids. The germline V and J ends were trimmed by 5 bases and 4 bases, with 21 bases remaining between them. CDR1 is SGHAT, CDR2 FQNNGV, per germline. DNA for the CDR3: TGTGCCAGCAGCAAAACTAGCTACTTCGGGGGATACGAGCAGTACTTC. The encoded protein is CASSKTSYFGGYEQYF.

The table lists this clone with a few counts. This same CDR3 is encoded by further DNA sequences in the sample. In DNA, the CDR3 is TGTGCCAGCTCACCAGGACAGCAAGAGACCCAGTACTTC. Translated, it gives CASSPGQQETQYF. This chain links TRBV18 with TRBJ2-5; possibly TRBD1 for D (6 bases). The ends were cut back, 2 bases at V and 2 bases at J, with 6 bases in the middle. This CDR3 region has 13 residues. Germline V gives CDR1 KGHSH, CDR2 LQKENI.

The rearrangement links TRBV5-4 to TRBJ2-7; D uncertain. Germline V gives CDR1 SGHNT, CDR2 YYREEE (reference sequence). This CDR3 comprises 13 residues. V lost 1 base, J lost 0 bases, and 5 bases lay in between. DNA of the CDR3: TGTGCCAGCAGCTTGTACAGCTCCTACGAGCAGTACTTC. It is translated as CASSLYSSYEQYF.

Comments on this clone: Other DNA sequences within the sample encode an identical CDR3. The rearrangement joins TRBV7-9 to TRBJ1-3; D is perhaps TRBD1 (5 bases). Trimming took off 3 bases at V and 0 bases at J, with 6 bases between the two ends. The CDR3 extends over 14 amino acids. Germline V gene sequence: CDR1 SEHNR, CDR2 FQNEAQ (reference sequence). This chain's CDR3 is CASSLGLSGNTIYF. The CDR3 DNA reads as TGTGCCAGCAGCTTGGGACTCTCTGGAAACACCATATATTTT.

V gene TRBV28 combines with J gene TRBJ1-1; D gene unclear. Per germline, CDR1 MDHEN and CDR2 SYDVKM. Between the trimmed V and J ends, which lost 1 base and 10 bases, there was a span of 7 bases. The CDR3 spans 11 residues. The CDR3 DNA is TGTGCCAGCAGTTTATTTGGAGTAGCTTTCTTT. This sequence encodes CASSLFGVAFF.

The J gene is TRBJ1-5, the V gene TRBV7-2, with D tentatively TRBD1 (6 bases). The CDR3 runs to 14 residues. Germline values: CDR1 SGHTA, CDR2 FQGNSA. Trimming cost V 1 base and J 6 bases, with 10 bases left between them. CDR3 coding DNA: TGTGCCAGCAGCTTAGGCAGGGGAAGTCAGCCCCAGCATTTT. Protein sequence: CASSLGRGSQPQHF.

The DNA of the CDR3 is TGTGCCGGGGCGGGACAGGGGGCACCTACGCAGTATTTT. Encoded protein: CAGAGQGAPTQYF. V is TRBV2 and J is TRBJ2-3; 12 bases are a match to TRBD1. The CDR3 has 13 amino acids. Losses at the gene ends were 11 bases for V and 8 bases for J; bases not matched to a gene: 8. Germline V gene sequence: CDR1 SNHLY, CDR2 FYNNEI.

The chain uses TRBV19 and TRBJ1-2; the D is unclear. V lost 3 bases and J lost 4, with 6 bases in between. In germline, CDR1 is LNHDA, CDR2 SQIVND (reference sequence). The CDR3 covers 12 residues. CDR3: CASSMEIYGYTF. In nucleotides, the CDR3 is TGTGCCAGTAGTATGGAGATCTATGGCTACACCTTC.

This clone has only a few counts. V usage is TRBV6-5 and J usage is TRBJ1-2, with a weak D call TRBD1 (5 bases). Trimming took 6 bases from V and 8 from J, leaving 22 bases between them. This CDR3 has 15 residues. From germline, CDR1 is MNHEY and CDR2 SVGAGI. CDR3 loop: CASRDRQTFTGGYTF. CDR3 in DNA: TGTGCCAGCAGGGATAGACAGACCTTTACAGGCGGCTACACCTTC.

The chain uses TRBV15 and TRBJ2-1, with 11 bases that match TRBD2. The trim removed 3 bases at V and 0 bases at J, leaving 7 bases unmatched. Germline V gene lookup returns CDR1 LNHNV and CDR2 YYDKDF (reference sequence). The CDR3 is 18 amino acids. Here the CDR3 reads CATSSVSSGGFSYNEQFF. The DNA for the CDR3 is TGTGCCACCAGCAGCGTATCTAGCGGGGGGTTCTCCTACAATGAGCAGTTCTTC. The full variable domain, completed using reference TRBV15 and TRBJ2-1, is DAMVIQNPRYQVTQFGKPVTLSCSQTLNHNVMYWYQQKSSQAPKLLFHYYDKDFNNEADTPDNFQSRRPNTSFCFLDIRSPGLGDTAMYLCATSSVSSGGFSYNEQFFGPGTRLTVL.

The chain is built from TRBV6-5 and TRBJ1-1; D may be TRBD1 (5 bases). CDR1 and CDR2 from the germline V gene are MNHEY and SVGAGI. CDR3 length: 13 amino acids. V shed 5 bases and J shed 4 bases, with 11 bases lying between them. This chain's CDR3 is CASSGRGSTEAFF. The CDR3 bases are TGTGCCAGCAGTGGACGGGGGAGCACTGAAGCTTTCTTT.

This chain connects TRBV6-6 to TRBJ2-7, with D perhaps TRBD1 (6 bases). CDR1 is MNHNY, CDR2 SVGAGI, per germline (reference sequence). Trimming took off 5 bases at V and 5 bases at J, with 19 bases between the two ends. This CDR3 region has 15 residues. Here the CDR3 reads CASSGADRSDHEQYF. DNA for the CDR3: TGTGCCAGCAGTGGGGCGGACAGATCTGACCACGAGCAGTACTTC.

In DNA, the CDR3 is TGTGCCAGCGTACCTGGGGCAGACCTTAGCCTTGGCCTAAGCTCCTACGAGCAGTACTTC. This translates into CASVPGADLSLGLSSYEQYF. The chain employs TRBV27 and TRBJ2-7, with D possibly being TRBD1 (5 bases). CDR1 is MNHEY and CDR2 is SMNVEV in the germline V gene (reference sequence). Between the trimmed V and J ends, which lost 8 bases and 0 bases, there was a span of 32 bases. The CDR3 sequence is 20 residues long.

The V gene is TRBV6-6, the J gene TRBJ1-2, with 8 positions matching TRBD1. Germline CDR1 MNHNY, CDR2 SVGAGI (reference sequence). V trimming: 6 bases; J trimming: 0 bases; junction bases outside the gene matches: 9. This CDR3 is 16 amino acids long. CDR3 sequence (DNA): TGTGCCAGCAGAGAACAGGGGGAACGAGCTAACTATGGCTACACCTTC. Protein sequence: CASREQGERANYGYTF.

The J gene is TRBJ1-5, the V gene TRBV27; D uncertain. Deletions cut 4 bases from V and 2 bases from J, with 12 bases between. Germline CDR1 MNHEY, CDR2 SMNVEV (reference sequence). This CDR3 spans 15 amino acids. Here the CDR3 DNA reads TGTGCCAGCAGTTCCTTAGGTTTGGGCAATCAGCCCCAGCATTTT. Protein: CASSSLGLGNQPQHF.

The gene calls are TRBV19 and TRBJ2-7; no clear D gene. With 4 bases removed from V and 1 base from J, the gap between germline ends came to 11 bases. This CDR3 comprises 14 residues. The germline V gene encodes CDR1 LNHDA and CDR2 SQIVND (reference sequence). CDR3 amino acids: CASSTRRISYEQYF. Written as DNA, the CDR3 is TGTGCCAGTAGTACTAGACGGATTTCCTACGAGCAGTACTTC. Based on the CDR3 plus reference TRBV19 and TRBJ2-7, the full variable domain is DGGITQSPKYLFRKEGQNVTLSCEQNLNHDAMYWYRQDPGQGLRLIYYSQIVNDFQKGDIAEGYSVSREKKESFPLTVTSAQKNPTAFYLCASSTRRISYEQYFGPGTRLTVT.